The next 9 T cell receptor beta chains were all read from a single sample in a study of blood T cell repertoires in COVID-19. Sequenced by immunoSEQ multiplex PCR; TCRdb stores in-frame clones only, minus some. This table has 200,000 or so clones, 88% appearing once. The sequencing sample was made of peripheral blood. These receptor sequences come from a woman in her sixties with acute or convalescent COVID-19.

The sample holds one count of this clone. The chain couples TRBV9 to TRBJ2-1; a possible D gene is TRBD1 (5 bases). The ends were cut back, 3 bases at V and 12 bases at J, with 16 bases in the middle. The CDR3 covers 13 residues. The germline gives CDR1 SGDLS, CDR2 YYNGEE. CDR3 in DNA: TGTGCCAGCAGCGGCACAGGCCCGGGTGGGCAGTTCTTC. Residues: CASSGTGPGGQFF.

The rearrangement links TRBV25-1 to TRBJ2-5; D remains ambiguous. Trimming left V 1 base short and J 5 bases short, with 8 bases between. The germline gives CDR1 MGHDK, CDR2 SYGVNS. CDR3 length: 13 amino acids. The CDR3 here is CASSEFRVETQYF. CDR3 nucleotide sequence: TGTGCCAGCAGTGAATTTAGAGTGGAGACCCAGTACTTC.

The chain employs TRBV27 and TRBJ1-2; the match to TRBD1 covers 7 bases. Germline values: CDR1 MNHEY, CDR2 SMNVEV (reference sequence). V was clipped by 5 bases and J by 8 bases; unmatched bases: 17. The CDR3 totals 16 residues. The CDR3 region has the DNA TGTGCCAGCAGTGGACCCCGACAGGGCGGGACCTTCGGCTACACCTTC. Translating it yields CASSGPRQGGTFGYTF.

The chain combines TRBV5-1 with TRBJ2-5, with 9 nucleotides matching TRBD1. Germline V CDR1 and CDR2: SGHRS, YFSETQ. J was trimmed by 6 bases and V by 4 bases; bases with no gene match: 10. The CDR3 is 15 amino acids. The CDR3 coding sequence is TGCGCCAGCAGCATACTACCGGGACAGGGTCAGACCCAGTACTTC. This gives the protein CASSILPGQGQTQYF.

This clone occurred a few times. V is TRBV19 and J is TRBJ2-2, with D hard to call. Trimming stripped 0 bases from V and 4 bases from J, with 6 bases between. The CDR3 loop spans 14 amino acids. Looked up from germline, CDR1 is LNHDA and CDR2 is SQIVND (reference sequence). This chain's CDR3 is CASSIDSGTGELFF. CDR3 bases: TGTGCCAGTAGTATAGATTCGGGCACCGGGGAGCTGTTTTTT.

This chain connects TRBV19 to TRBJ2-3, with a possible D match to TRBD2 (5 bases). The CDR3 covers 15 residues. V shed 8 bases and J shed 2 bases, with 17 bases lying between them. Germline CDR1 is LNHDA and CDR2 is SQIVND (reference sequence). The CDR3 DNA follows: TGTGCCAGTCAACGGACTGGCGTGTACACAGATACGCAGTATTTT. Translated: CASQRTGVYTDTQYF.

V usage is TRBV19 and J usage is TRBJ1-4; TRBD1 agrees at 7 bases. The CDR3 spans 14 residues. In germline, CDR1 is LNHDA, CDR2 SQIVND (reference sequence). V dropped 5 bases and J dropped 8; count of bases not matched to a gene: 8. The CDR3 DNA is TGTGCCAGTAGTGGCCACAGGGGTAGCGAAAAACTGTTTTTT. Residues: CASSGHRGSEKLFF.

This clone has a single count. The DNA for the CDR3 is TGTGCCAGCAGTTACTCTCGGAGGGTTGGCGATAATTCACCCCTCCACTTT. Residues: CASSYSRRVGDNSPLHF. The rearrangement links TRBV6-2 or TRBV6-3 to TRBJ1-6; D remains unclear. The CDR3 has 17 amino acids. The ends were cut back, 0 bases at V and 5 bases at J, with 14 bases in the middle. Germline V gene sequence: CDR1 MNHEY, CDR2 SVGEGT.

V is TRBV6-5 and J is TRBJ1-2, with D possibly being TRBD1 (5 bases). Per germline, CDR1 MNHEY and CDR2 SVGAGI. With 5 bases removed from V and 1 base from J, the gap between germline ends came to 8 bases. The CDR3 covers 13 residues. For the CDR3, the DNA is TGTGCCAGCAGTATCGGGGGTAACTATGGCTACACCTTC. Translation gives CASSIGGNYGYTF.